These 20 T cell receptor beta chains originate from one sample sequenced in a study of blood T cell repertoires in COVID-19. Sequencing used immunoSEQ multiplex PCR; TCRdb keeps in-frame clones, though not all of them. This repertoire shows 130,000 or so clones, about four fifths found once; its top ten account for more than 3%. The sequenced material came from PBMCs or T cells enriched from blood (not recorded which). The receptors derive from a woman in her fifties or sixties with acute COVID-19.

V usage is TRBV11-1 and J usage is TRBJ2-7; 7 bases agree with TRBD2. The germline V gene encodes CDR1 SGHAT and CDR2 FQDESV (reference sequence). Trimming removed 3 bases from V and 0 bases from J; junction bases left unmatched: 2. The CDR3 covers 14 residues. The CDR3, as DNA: TGTGCCAGCAGCTTTGGGGGGGACTCCTACGAGCAGTACTTC. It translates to CASSFGGDSYEQYF. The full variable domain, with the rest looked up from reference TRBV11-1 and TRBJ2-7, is EAEVAQSPRYKITEKSQAVAFWCDPISGHATLYWYRQILGQGPELLVQFQDESVVDDSQLPKDRFSAERLKGVDSTLKIQPAELGDSAMYLCASSFGGDSYEQYFGPGTRLTVT.

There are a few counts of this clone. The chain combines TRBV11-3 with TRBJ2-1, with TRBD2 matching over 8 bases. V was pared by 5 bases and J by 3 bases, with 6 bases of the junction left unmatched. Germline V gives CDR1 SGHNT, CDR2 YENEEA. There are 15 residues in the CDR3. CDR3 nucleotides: TGTGCCAGCAGCCTTCGCGGGACTAGCTACAATGAGCAGTTCTTC. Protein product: CASSLRGTSYNEQFF.

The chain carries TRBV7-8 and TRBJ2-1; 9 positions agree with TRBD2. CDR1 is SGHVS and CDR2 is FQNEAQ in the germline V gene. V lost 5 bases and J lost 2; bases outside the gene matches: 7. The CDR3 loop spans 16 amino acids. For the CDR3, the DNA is TGTGCCAGCAGCCCATTGGCGGGAGGGACCTACAATGAGCAGTTCTTC. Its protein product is CASSPLAGGTYNEQFF. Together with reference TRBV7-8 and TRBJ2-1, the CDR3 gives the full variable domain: GAGVSQSPRYKVAKRGQDVALRCDPISGHVSLFWYQQALGQGPEFLTYFQNEAQLDKSGLPSDRFFAERPEGSVSTLKIQRTQQEDSAVYLCASSPLAGGTYNEQFFGPGTRLTVL.

CDR3 nucleotides: TGTGCCAGCAGTTTAGATCCCTCCCCTGGGCCCAAAAACATTCAGTACTTC. Its protein is CASSLDPSPGPKNIQYF. The chain has TRBV28 and TRBJ2-4; no reliable D call. Germline V gives CDR1 MDHEN, CDR2 SYDVKM. Trimming left V 2 bases short and J 2 bases short, with 16 bases between. The CDR3 length is 17 residues.

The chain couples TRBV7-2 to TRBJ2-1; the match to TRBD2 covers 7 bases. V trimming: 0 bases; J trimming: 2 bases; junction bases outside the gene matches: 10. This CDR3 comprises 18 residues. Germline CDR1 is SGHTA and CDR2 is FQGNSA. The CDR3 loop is CASSLAGLGEGTYNEQFF. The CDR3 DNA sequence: TGTGCCAGCAGCTTAGCTGGGTTGGGGGAGGGAACCTACAATGAGCAGTTCTTC.

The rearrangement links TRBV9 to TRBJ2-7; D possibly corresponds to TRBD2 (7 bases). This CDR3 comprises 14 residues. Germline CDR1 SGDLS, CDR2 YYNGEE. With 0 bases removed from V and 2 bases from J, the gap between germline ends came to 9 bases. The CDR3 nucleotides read TGTGCCAGCAGCGTAGGGGGGGGGCCCTACGAGCAGTACTTC. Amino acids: CASSVGGGPYEQYF.

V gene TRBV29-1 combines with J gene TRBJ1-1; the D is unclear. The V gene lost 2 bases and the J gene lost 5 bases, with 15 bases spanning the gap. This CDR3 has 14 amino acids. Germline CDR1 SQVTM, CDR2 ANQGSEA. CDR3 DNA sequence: TGCAGCGTTGAATGGCAGGCCTCGGGGACTGAAGCTTTCTTT. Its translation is CSVEWQASGTEAFF.

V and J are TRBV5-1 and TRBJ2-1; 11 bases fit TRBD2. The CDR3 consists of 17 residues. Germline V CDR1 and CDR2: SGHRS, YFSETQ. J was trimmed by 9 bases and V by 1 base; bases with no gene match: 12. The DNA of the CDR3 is TGCGCCAGCAGCTTGAGGGGTGGGACTAGCGGAAGTGGTGAGCAGTTCTTC. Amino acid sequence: CASSLRGGTSGSGEQFF.

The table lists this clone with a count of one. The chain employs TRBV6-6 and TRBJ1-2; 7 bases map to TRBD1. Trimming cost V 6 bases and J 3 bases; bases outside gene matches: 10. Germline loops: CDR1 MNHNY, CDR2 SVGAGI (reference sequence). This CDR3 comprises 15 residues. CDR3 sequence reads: CASSYEGAKDYGYTF. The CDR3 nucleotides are TGTGCCAGCAGCTACGAGGGGGCAAAGGACTATGGCTACACCTTC.

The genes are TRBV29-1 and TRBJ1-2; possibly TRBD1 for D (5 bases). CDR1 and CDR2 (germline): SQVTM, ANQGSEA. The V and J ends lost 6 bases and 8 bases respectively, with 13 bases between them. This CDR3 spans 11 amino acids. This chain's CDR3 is CSVGGLRGYTF. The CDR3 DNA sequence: TGCAGCGTCGGGGGACTTCGGGGCTACACCTTC. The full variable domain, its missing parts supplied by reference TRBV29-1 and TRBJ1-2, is SAVISQKPSRDICQRGTSLTIQCQVDSQVTMMFWYRQQPGQSLTLIATANQGSEATYESGFVIDKFPISRPNLTFSTLTVSNMSPEDSSIYLCSVGGLRGYTFGSGTRLTVV.

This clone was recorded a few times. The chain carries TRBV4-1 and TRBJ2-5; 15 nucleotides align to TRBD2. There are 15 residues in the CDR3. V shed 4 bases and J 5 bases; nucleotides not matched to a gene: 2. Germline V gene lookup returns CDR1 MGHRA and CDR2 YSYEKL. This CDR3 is CASSLGLAGGETQYF. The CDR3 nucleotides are TGCGCCAGCAGCCTCGGACTAGCGGGAGGGGAGACCCAGTACTTC.

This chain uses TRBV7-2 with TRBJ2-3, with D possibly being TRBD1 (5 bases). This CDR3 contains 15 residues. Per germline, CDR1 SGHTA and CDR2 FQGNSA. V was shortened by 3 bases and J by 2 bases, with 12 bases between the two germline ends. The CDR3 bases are TGTGCCAGCAGCTTGGGGCCGGCGCACACAGATACGCAGTATTTT. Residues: CASSLGPAHTDTQYF.

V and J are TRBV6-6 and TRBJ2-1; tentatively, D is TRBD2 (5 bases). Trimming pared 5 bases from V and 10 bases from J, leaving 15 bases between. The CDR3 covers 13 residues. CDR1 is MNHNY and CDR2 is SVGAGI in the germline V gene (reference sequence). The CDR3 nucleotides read TGTGCCAGCAGTAAAGGACTCTCGGGCGAGCAGTTCTTC. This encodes CASSKGLSGEQFF.

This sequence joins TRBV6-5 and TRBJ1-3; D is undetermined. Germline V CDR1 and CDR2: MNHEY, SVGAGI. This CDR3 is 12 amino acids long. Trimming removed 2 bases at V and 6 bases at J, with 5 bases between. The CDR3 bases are TGTGCCAGCAGTTACCAAGCAAACACCATATATTTT. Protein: CASSYQANTIYF.

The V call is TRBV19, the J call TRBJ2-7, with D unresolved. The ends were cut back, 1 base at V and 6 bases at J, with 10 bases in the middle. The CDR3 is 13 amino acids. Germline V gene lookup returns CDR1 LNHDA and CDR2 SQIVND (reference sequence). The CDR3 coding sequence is TGTGCCAGTAGTATAGTTGGGCTCTCCGAGCAGTACTTC. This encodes CASSIVGLSEQYF.

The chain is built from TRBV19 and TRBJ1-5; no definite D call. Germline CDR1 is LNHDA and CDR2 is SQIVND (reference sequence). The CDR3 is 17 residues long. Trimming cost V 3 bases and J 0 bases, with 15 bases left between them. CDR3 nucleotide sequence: TGTGCCAGTAGTATTTCGTTCGGGTCCGATAGCAATCAGCCCCAGCATTTT. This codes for CASSISFGSDSNQPQHF.

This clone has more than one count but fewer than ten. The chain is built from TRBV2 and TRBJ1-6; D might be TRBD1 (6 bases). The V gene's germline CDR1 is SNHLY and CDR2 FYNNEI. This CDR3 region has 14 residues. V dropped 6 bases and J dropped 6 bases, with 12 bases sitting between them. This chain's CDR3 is CASRPGQINSPLHF. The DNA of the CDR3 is TGTGCCAGCAGGCCGGGACAAATTAATTCACCCCTCCACTTT.

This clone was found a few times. CDR3 protein: CASSVVQGNNEQFF. Here the CDR3 DNA reads TGTGCCAGCAGCGTAGTTCAGGGAAACAATGAGCAGTTCTTC. The chain has TRBV9 and TRBJ2-1, with D tentatively TRBD1 (5 bases). This CDR3 spans 14 amino acids. Germline V gene lookup returns CDR1 SGDLS and CDR2 YYNGEE. V was trimmed by 0 bases and J by 5 bases, leaving 9 bases between them.

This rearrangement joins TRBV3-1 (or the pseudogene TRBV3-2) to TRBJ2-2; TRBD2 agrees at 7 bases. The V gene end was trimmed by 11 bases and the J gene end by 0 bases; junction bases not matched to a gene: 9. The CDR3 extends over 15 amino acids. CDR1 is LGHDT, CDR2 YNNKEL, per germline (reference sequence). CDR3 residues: CAGGASGANTGELFF. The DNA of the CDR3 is TGTGCCGGAGGGGCTAGCGGAGCGAACACCGGGGAGCTGTTTTTT.

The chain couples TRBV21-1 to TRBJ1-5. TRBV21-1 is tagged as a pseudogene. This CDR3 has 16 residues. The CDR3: CASSKGGRPGNQPQHF. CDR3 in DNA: TGTGCCAGCAGCAAAGGAGGTCGGCCGGGCAATCAGCCCCAGCATTTT.